This T cell receptor (beta chain) comes out of a study of T cell changes during pregnancy in multiple sclerosis. Here immunoSEQ multiplex PCR was the method, and the copy in TCRdb shows in-frame clones only, minus some. The repertoire has 56,000 or so clones, approximately 89% of them found once; the top ten carry about 1.8%. Trimming removed 4 bases from V and 7 bases from J; junction bases left unmatched: 4. Germline lookup yields CDR1 SGHRS and CDR2 YFSETQ. This CDR3 has 14 residues. This clonotype was obtained from a female donor with multiple sclerosis, enrolled in a pregnancy study. The rearrangement uses TRBV5-1 and TRBJ1-6; TRBD1 agrees at 8 bases. Sequenced here: peripheral blood, sampled after pregnancy. In DNA, the CDR3 is TGCGCCAGCAGCCTGGACAGGGCCAATTCACCCCTCCACTTT. Amino acids: CASSLDRANSPLHF.